The subject of this entry is one T cell receptor beta chain. This CDR3 contains 17 residues. V lost 3 bases and J lost 1, with 18 bases in between. The germline V gene has CDR1 SGDLS and CDR2 YYNGEE. The data stem from a study of blood T cell repertoires in COVID-19. The method was immunoSEQ multiplex PCR; TCRdb's version includes in-frame clones alone and lacks a portion of them. This sample yields fewer than 450,000 clones, of which approximately 89% are seen a single time; around 13% belongs to the top ten. The receptor comes from a woman in her 50s with COVID-19, enrolled during active disease. The chain carries TRBV9 and TRBJ2-3; no clear D gene. Sequencing was carried out using peripheral blood. The CDR3 region is CASSAEEGRRRTDTQYF. Here the CDR3 DNA reads TGTGCCAGCAGCGCCGAAGAAGGCAGGCGTCGCACAGATACGCAGTATTTT.